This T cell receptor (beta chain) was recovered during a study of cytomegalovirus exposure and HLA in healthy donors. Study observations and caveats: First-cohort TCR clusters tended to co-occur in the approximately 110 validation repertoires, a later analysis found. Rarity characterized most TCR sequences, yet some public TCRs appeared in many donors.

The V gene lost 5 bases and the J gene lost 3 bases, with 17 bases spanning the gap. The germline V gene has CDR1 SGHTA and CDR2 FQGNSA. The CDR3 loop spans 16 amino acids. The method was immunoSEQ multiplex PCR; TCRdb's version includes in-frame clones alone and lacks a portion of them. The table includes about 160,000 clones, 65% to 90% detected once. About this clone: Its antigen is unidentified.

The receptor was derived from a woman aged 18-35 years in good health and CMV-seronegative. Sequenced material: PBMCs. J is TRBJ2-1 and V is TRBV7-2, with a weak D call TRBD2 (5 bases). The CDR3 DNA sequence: TGTGCCAGCAGCCCTACGAGGGCTACTAACTACAATGAGCAGTTCTTC. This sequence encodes CASSPTRATNYNEQFF.